This is a list of T cell receptor beta chains from one sample in a study of identical twins. TCRdb independently ran MiXCR on the 5' RACE reads; one entry per CDR3 protein. Found here are about 240,000 distinct CDR3 sequences, roughly a tenth of them singletons; the top ten hold 9% to 10%. Sequenced: memory T cells sorted from blood. The receptors derive from a man aged 45-65 years in good health. The CDR3 runs from the conserved cysteine through the conserved F or W. The D gene is left open where the match is weak. Expanded clones are given a class, and other clones once, few, many or no size at all.

V: TRBV5-1
size: .
J: TRBJ1-1
D: .
CDR3: CASSLTLNTEAFF
DNA: TGCGCCAGCAGCTTAACACTGAACACTGAAGCTTTCTTT

V: TRBV30
size: .
J: TRBJ1-1
D: .
CDR3: CAWSPVLNTEAFF
DNA: TGTGCCTGGAGTCCGGTCCTGAACACTGAAGCTTTCTTT

V: TRBV11-2
size: many
J: TRBJ1-3
D: .
CDR3: CASSGLGTQNLSGNTIYF
DNA: TGTGCCAGCAGCGGACTGGGGACGCAGAACCTCTCTGGAAACACCATATATTTT

V: TRBV6-2/TRBV6-3
size: many
J: TRBJ2-7
D: .
CDR3: CASSLQFYEQYF
DNA: TGTGCCAGCAGTCTCCAATTTTACGAGCAGTACTTC

V: TRBV28
size: few
J: TRBJ2-5
D: TRBD2
CDR3: CASRLAGGYQETQYF
DNA: TGTGCCAGCAGACTAGCGGGAGGGTACCAAGAGACCCAGTACTTC

V: TRBV6-1
size: many
J: TRBJ2-7
D: TRBD1
CDR3: CASRKDRGSYEQYF
DNA: TGTGCCAGCAGAAAGGACAGGGGGTCCTACGAGCAGTACTTC

V: TRBV7-9
size: .
J: TRBJ2-2
D: .
CDR3: CASSPPRDTGELFF
DNA: TGTGCCAGCAGCCCACCCAGGGACACCGGGGAGCTGTTTTTT

V: TRBV7-8
size: many
J: TRBJ2-7
D: .
CDR3: CASSLRGASGQNEQYF
DNA: TGTGCCAGCAGCTTAAGGGGGGCAAGTGGTCAGAACGAGCAGTACTTC

V: TRBV12-3/TRBV12-4
size: .
J: TRBJ2-5
D: TRBD2
CDR3: CASSAGRLYQETQYF
DNA: TGTGCCAGCAGTGCCGGGAGGCTGTACCAAGAGACCCAGTACTTC

V: TRBV18
size: .
J: TRBJ1-1
D: .
CDR3: CASSPPGASGTMNTEAFF
DNA: TGTGCCAGCTCACCACCGGGAGCTTCAGGGACAATGAACACTGAAGCTTTCTTT

V: TRBV4-3
size: .
J: TRBJ1-3
D: .
CDR3: CVSSQDQSLSGNTIYF
DNA: TGCGTCAGCAGCCAAGATCAATCCCTGTCTGGAAACACCATATATTTT

V: TRBV29-1
size: many
J: TRBJ2-7
D: .
CDR3: CSAREGSYEQYF
DNA: TGCAGCGCCCGCGAGGGCTCCTACGAGCAGTACTTC

V: TRBV11-1
size: few
J: TRBJ1-1
D: TRBD1
CDR3: CASSSQQGASTEAFF
DNA: TGTGCCAGCAGCTCGCAACAGGGGGCCAGCACTGAAGCTTTCTTT

V: TRBV28
size: many
J: TRBJ2-3
D: TRBD2
CDR3: CASSLKSGRADTQYF
DNA: TGTGCCAGCAGTTTAAAGAGCGGGAGGGCAGATACGCAGTATTTT

V: TRBV20-1
size: few
J: TRBJ2-2
D: TRBD2
CDR3: CSATGLAGSPGELFF
DNA: TGCAGTGCAACTGGACTAGCGGGGTCTCCCGGGGAGCTGTTTTTT

V: TRBV20-1
size: .
J: TRBJ2-1
D: TRBD2
CDR3: CSARVLAGEAYNEQFF
DNA: TGCAGTGCTAGAGTACTAGCGGGAGAGGCGTACAATGAGCAGTTCTTC

V: TRBV20-1
size: many
J: TRBJ2-5
D: .
CDR3: CSALWPSKETQYF
DNA: TGCAGTGCCCTGTGGCCCTCTAAAGAGACCCAGTACTTC

V: TRBV20-1
size: .
J: TRBJ2-7
D: .
CDR3: CSAMTMRSYEQYF
DNA: TGCAGTGCTATGACTATGAGGTCCTACGAGCAGTACTTC

V: TRBV7-2
size: many
J: TRBJ1-2
D: TRBD1
CDR3: CASRDDRVYYGYTF
DNA: TGTGCCAGCAGAGACGACAGGGTGTACTATGGCTACACCTTC

V: TRBV4-3
size: many
J: TRBJ1-2
D: .
CDR3: CASSQAKGLGYGYTF
DNA: TGCGCCAGCAGCCAAGCTAAGGGGTTAGGATATGGCTACACCTTC

V: TRBV6-2/TRBV6-3
size: many
J: TRBJ2-7
D: .
CDR3: CASSYRGNYEQYF
DNA: TGTGCCAGCAGTTACAGGGGAAACTACGAGCAGTACTTC

V: TRBV14
size: .
J: TRBJ1-2
D: .
CDR3: CASSQDPAYGYTF
DNA: TGTGCCAGCAGCCAAGATCCGGCCTATGGCTACACCTTC

V: TRBV20-1
size: many
J: TRBJ1-1
D: .
CDR3: CSARALTANTEAFF
DNA: TGCAGTGCTAGAGCCCTAACAGCGAACACTGAAGCTTTCTTT

V: TRBV2
size: many
J: TRBJ2-7
D: TRBD2
CDR3: CAGSREGPAYEQYF
DNA: TGTGCAGGATCGAGGGAGGGGCCGGCCTACGAGCAGTACTTC

V: TRBV28
size: many
J: TRBJ2-5
D: .
CDR3: CASSPPGGGEETQYF
DNA: TGTGCCAGCAGCCCACCCGGAGGGGGCGAAGAGACCCAGTACTTC

V: TRBV7-2
size: .
J: TRBJ1-1
D: .
CDR3: CASSLVLNTETFF
DNA: TGTGCCAGCAGCTTAGTCTTGAACACTGAAACTTTCTTT

V: TRBV6-1
size: many
J: TRBJ1-4
D: .
CDR3: CASSGHLGGGRDEKLFF
DNA: TGTGCCAGCAGTGGACACCTCGGGGGGGGGAGAGATGAAAAACTGTTTTTT

V: TRBV5-1
size: .
J: TRBJ2-2
D: .
CDR3: CASFKEPPNTGELFF
DNA: TGCGCCAGCTTTAAAGAACCTCCGAACACCGGGGAGCTGTTTTTT

V: TRBV7-9
size: many
J: TRBJ2-1
D: TRBD2
CDR3: CASSTSGGRTYNEQFF
DNA: TGTGCCAGCAGCACTAGCGGCGGGAGAACCTACAATGAGCAGTTCTTC

V: TRBV9
size: .
J: TRBJ2-1
D: .
CDR3: CASSAADFNEQFF
DNA: TGTGCCAGCAGCGCCGCTGACTTCAATGAGCAGTTCTTC

V: TRBV30
size: .
J: TRBJ2-3
D: TRBD2
CDR3: CAWSGDYLYTDTQYF
DNA: TGTGCCTGGAGCGGGGACTACCTATACACAGATACGCAGTATTTT

V: TRBV7-6
size: few
J: TRBJ2-7
D: .
CDR3: CASSLETFSSYEQYF
DNA: TGTGCCAGCAGCTTAGAGACATTTTCCTCCTACGAGCAGTACTTC

V: TRBV28
size: many
J: TRBJ2-2
D: .
CDR3: CASSPPPGSASGELFF
DNA: TGTGCCAGCAGTCCCCCTCCGGGCAGTGCGTCCGGGGAGCTGTTTTTT

V: TRBV30
size: .
J: TRBJ2-7
D: TRBD2
CDR3: CAWSPGRGSYEQYF
DNA: TGTGCCTGGAGCCCCGGGAGGGGCTCCTACGAGCAGTACTTC

V: TRBV9
size: many
J: TRBJ2-1
D: .
CDR3: CASSLGLHNNEQFF
DNA: TGTGCCAGCAGCCTCGGACTACACAACAATGAGCAGTTCTTC

V: TRBV5-1
size: .
J: TRBJ2-2
D: TRBD1
CDR3: CASSSSLKTGETGELFF
DNA: TGCGCCAGCAGCTCCTCTTTAAAGACAGGGGAGACCGGGGAGCTGTTTTTT

V: TRBV28
size: many
J: TRBJ1-1
D: TRBD1
CDR3: CASSFQTGEAFF
DNA: TGTGCCAGCAGTTTCCAGACAGGGGAAGCTTTCTTT

V: TRBV2
size: many
J: TRBJ2-5
D: TRBD2
CDR3: CASRGDKAGGPGKTQYF
DNA: TGTGCCAGCCGGGGGGATAAAGCGGGAGGGCCAGGAAAGACCCAGTACTTC

V: TRBV10-3
size: once
J: TRBJ2-5
D: TRBD2
CDR3: CAISLGSGGEETQYF
DNA: TGTGCCATCAGCCTGGGGAGCGGGGGAGAGGAGACCCAGTACTTC

V: TRBV24-1
size: .
J: TRBJ2-7
D: .
CDR3: CATSDFVGLYEQYF
DNA: TGTGCCACCAGTGATTTCGTCGGCCTCTACGAGCAGTACTTC

V: TRBV20-1
size: .
J: TRBJ2-7
D: TRBD1
CDR3: CSARDLYRGYEQYF
DNA: TGCAGTGCTAGAGATCTCTACAGGGGCTACGAGCAGTACTTC

V: TRBV27
size: .
J: TRBJ2-1
D: .
CDR3: CASSPLRQGLLGGSYNEQFF
DNA: TGTGCCAGCAGTCCCCTCCGACAGGGCCTCTTGGGGGGCTCCTACAATGAGCAGTTCTTC

V: TRBV2
size: few
J: TRBJ1-2
D: .
CDR3: CASSARSPAYGYTF
DNA: TGTGCCAGCAGTGCTCGCTCTCCGGCATATGGCTACACCTTC